Each of the 23 T cell receptor beta chains below was sequenced from the same sample in a study of T-cell memory formation after mild COVID-19. TCRdb called the 5' RACE reads again in MiXCR, with one record for every CDR3 protein. The table includes 300,000 to 350,000 distinct CDR3 sequences, roughly a fifth detected once. The specimen sequenced was PBMCs or a T cell subset sorted from them (not recorded which). Receptor source: a man aged 18 to 30 who had mild COVID-19 (a few samples of this study predate the infection). Cell type and time point are not known.

The chain uses TRBV4-1 and TRBJ2-5; TRBD1 agrees at 9 bases. Germline V gives CDR1 MGHRA, CDR2 YSYEKL. The J segment lost 4 bases and the V segment lost 1 base, leaving 7 bases of the junction unmatched. This CDR3 has 16 residues. The CDR3 reads CASSQGPETGGETQYF. DNA of the CDR3: TGCGCCAGCAGCCAAGGCCCCGAGACAGGGGGAGAGACCCAGTACTTC.

The CDR3 region has the DNA TGCGCCAGCAGCCAATTGATAGGAGCCCCAGAGACCCAGTTCTTC. Translated: CASSQLIGAPETQFF. The genes are TRBV4-1 and TRBJ2-5, with no clear D. The J call is doubtful: the DNA matches TRBJ2-1 better. The CDR3 is made up of 15 amino acids. The germline V gene encodes CDR1 MGHRA and CDR2 YSYEKL.

This clonotype came up a few times. This chain joins TRBV7-9 and TRBJ2-3; 9 nucleotides match TRBD2. Germline lookup yields CDR1 SEHNR and CDR2 FQNEAQ (reference sequence). The CDR3 is 14 amino acids. Trimming removed 6 bases from V and 2 bases from J; junction bases left unmatched: 3. The CDR3: CASRIAGATDTQYF. As DNA, the CDR3 is TGTGCCAGCAGGATAGCGGGGGCCACAGATACGCAGTATTTT.

There are many counts of this clonotype. The chain is built from TRBV5-1 and TRBJ2-1; D assignment may be TRBD1 or TRBD2 (5 bases each). This CDR3 spans 16 amino acids. Trimming took 0 bases from V and 6 from J, leaving 16 bases between them. The germline CDR1 and CDR2 sequences are SGHRS and YFSETQ. DNA for the CDR3: TGCGCCAGCAGCTTGGTCGTTACCGGGACCACCAATGAGCAGTTCTTC. As protein: CASSLVVTGTTNEQFF.

This clonotype was counted between two and nine times. V and J are TRBV7-8 and TRBJ2-3, with TRBD1 identical over 10 bases. V dropped 5 bases and J dropped 2; count of bases not matched to a gene: 7. Germline loops: CDR1 SGHVS, CDR2 FQNEAQ. CDR3 length equals 16 residues. Here the CDR3 reads CASSTPDRGPTDTQYF. In DNA, the CDR3 is TGTGCCAGCAGCACCCCAGACAGGGGGCCCACAGATACGCAGTATTTT.

In its sample, this clonotype was seen a few times. The chain is built from TRBV7-8 and TRBJ1-1; 7 positions agree with TRBD1. J gave up 1 base and V 5 bases, and 10 bases lay outside the gene matches. The CDR3 sequence is 16 residues long. Germline CDR1 is SGHVS and CDR2 is FQNEAQ. CDR3 in DNA: TGTGCCAGCAGCCCCCAGGGGGGACAGCGGAACACTGAAGCTTTCTTT. Its protein is CASSPQGGQRNTEAFF.

The rearrangement joins TRBV25-1 to TRBJ2-7; D not resolved. The V gene's germline CDR1 is MGHDK and CDR2 SYGVNS. This CDR3 is built from 15 residues. The V and J ends lost 6 bases and 0 bases respectively, with 15 bases between them. CDR3 in amino acids: CASRPPASLSYEQYV. DNA of the CDR3: TGTGCCAGCAGGCCCCCGGCCTCCCTCTCCTACGAGCAGTACGTC.

This clonotype appeared many times. This rearrangement joins TRBV12-3 or TRBV12-4 to TRBJ2-7; weak D call: TRBD2 (5 bases). Deletions cut 2 bases from V and 6 bases from J, with 8 bases between. This CDR3 comprises 12 residues. This CDR3 reads CASSLSGGEQYV. CDR3 in DNA: TGTGCCAGCAGTTTAAGCGGAGGCGAGCAGTACGTC.

This clonotype was seen only a few times. The genes are TRBV5-1 and TRBJ2-5; TRBD1 matches at 7 bases. The CDR3 has 14 residues. Trimming at V came to 0 bases and at J to 4 bases, leaving 3 bases not matched to a gene. CDR1 is SGHRS, CDR2 YFSETQ, per germline. This CDR3 reads CASSLGRDRETQYF. CDR3 nucleotides: TGCGCCAGCAGCTTGGGCCGGGACAGAGAGACCCAGTACTTC.

The chain links TRBV5-5 to TRBJ1-6; D is unresolved. The V gene lost 0 bases and the J gene lost 9 bases, with 13 bases spanning the gap. The CDR3 is 15 residues long. Per germline, CDR1 SGHKS and CDR2 YYEKEE (reference sequence). This chain's CDR3 is CASSLGAANGSPLHF. CDR3 DNA sequence: TGTGCCAGCAGCTTGGGAGCGGCAAACGGTTCACCCCTCCACTTT.

By proportion, this clonotype is medium-sized (0.01 to 0.1%). The rearrangement uses TRBV3-1 and TRBJ2-3; D is perhaps TRBD1 or TRBD2 (5 bases each). CDR1 is LGHDT and CDR2 is YNNKEL in the germline V gene (reference sequence). Deletions cut 7 bases from V and 0 bases from J, with 11 bases between. CDR3 size: 14 residues. The chain's CDR3 is CASNSRGSTDTQYF. The CDR3 DNA reads as TGTGCCAGCAACTCACGGGGCAGCACAGATACGCAGTATTTT.

This clonotype was counted between two and nine times. The chain combines TRBV7-2 with TRBJ2-3; a possible D gene is TRBD2 (7 bases). The CDR3 totals 15 residues. V lost 5 bases and J lost 1, with 13 bases in between. CDR1 and CDR2 from the germline V gene are SGHTA and FQGNSA. This CDR3 reads CASSGGASRTDTQYF. The CDR3 DNA reads as TGTGCCAGCAGCGGGGGGGCCAGTCGCACAGATACGCAGTATTTT.

This clonotype occurred a few times. The gene calls are TRBV12-3 or TRBV12-4 and TRBJ2-7, with TRBD2 matching 8 bases. Trimming cost V 2 bases and J 0 bases; bases outside gene matches: 3. This CDR3 is built from 15 residues. CDR3 bases: TGTGCCAGCAGTTTAACGGGGGGGAGCTCCTACGAGCAGTACTTC. The encoded protein is CASSLTGGSSYEQYF.

This clonotype was observed many times. The chain recombines TRBV29-1 with TRBJ2-2; a weak D match, TRBD2 (6 bases). V gave up 4 bases and J gave up 4 bases, with 7 bases separating them. This CDR3 spans 12 amino acids. Germline values: CDR1 SQVTM, CDR2 ANQGSEA. CDR3 sequence reads: CSVVGGTGELFF. In DNA form, the CDR3 reads TGCAGCGTTGTCGGGGGCACCGGGGAGCTGTTTTTT.

The chain is built from TRBV5-1 and TRBJ1-2; tentative D call: TRBD1 (5 bases). V was trimmed by 5 bases and J by 3 bases, leaving 11 bases between them. Germline assignment: CDR1 SGHRS and CDR2 YFSETQ. This CDR3 has 13 amino acids. CDR3 residues: CASSSGFDYGYTF. DNA of the CDR3: TGCGCCAGCAGTTCAGGGTTCGACTATGGCTACACCTTC. The full variable domain, in which reference TRBV5-1 and TRBJ1-2 provide the parts outside the CDR3, is KAGVTQTPRYLIKTRGQQVTLSCSPISGHRSVSWYQQTPGQGLQFLFEYFSETQRNKGNFPGRFSGRQFSNSRSEMNVSTLELGDSALYLCASSSGFDYGYTFGSGTRLTVV.

This clonotype has only a few counts. The chain employs TRBV6-5 and TRBJ2-4; no reliable D call. The CDR3 has 16 amino acids. Germline V CDR1 and CDR2: MNHEY, SVGAGI. Trimming left V 0 bases short and J 6 bases short, with 15 bases between. CDR3 protein: CASSYSSAPPGNIQYF. The CDR3 DNA is TGTGCCAGCAGTTACTCTTCGGCCCCTCCGGGAAACATTCAGTACTTC.

The J gene is TRBJ2-1, the V gene TRBV5-1; D is undetermined. There are 15 residues in the CDR3. From germline, CDR1 is SGHRS and CDR2 YFSETQ. V was clipped by 6 bases and J by 8 bases, with 21 bases between them. The chain's CDR3 is CASNTADWARDEQFF. As DNA, the CDR3 is TGCGCCAGCAATACGGCGGATTGGGCTAGGGATGAGCAGTTCTTC.

In its sample, this clonotype was seen a few times. V gene TRBV5-1 combines with J gene TRBJ1-4, with D hard to call. The germline V and J ends were trimmed by 2 bases and 7 bases, with 15 bases remaining between them. The CDR3 is made up of 15 amino acids. Germline V CDR1 and CDR2: SGHRS, YFSETQ. The DNA for the CDR3 is TGCGCCAGCAGCTTAGGAGGGCATATCGGTGAAAAACTGTTTTTT. Encoded protein: CASSLGGHIGEKLFF.

The CDR3 sequence: CASSSIPGTSGGASYKFF. The CDR3 coding sequence is TGTGCCAGCAGCTCCATTCCCGGGACTAGCGGGGGGGCAAGTTATAAGTTCTTC. The rearrangement links TRBV7-9 to TRBJ2-1; 16 nucleotides line up with TRBD2. The V and J ends lost 4 bases and 14 bases, in that order; junction bases with no gene match: 17. CDR1 and CDR2 from the germline V gene are SEHNR and FQNEAQ (reference sequence). CDR3 size: 18 residues.

A few counts support this clonotype. The chain uses TRBV12-3 or TRBV12-4 and TRBJ2-3; TRBD2 matches 8 bases. CDR3 length: 14 residues. J gave up 1 base and V 4 bases, and 1 base lay outside the gene matches. CDR3: CASSWTSRTDTQYF. Here the CDR3 DNA reads TGTGCCAGCAGTTGGACTAGCCGCACAGATACGCAGTATTTT.

The chain joins TRBV20-1 to TRBJ1-2, with 7 positions matching TRBD1. Germline CDR1 reads DFQATT; CDR2 reads SNEGSKA (reference sequence). CDR3 size: 14 residues. V trimming: 6 bases; J trimming: 2 bases; junction bases outside the gene matches: 9. The CDR3 DNA sequence: TGCAGTGCGCCGACAGGGATAGGGAACTATGGCTACACCTTC. Translated, it gives CSAPTGIGNYGYTF.

The chain links TRBV7-2 to TRBJ1-3; no clear D gene. This CDR3 comprises 15 residues. The V end lost 5 bases, the J end lost 0 bases, and 11 bases lay between the germline ends. Germline V gene data show CDR1 as SGHTA and CDR2 as FQGNSA. This CDR3 is CASSPGSRSGNTIYF. CDR3 nucleotide sequence: TGTGCCAGCAGCCCCGGGTCCCGCTCTGGAAACACCATATATTTT.

The CDR3 here is CASSVGLDTQYF. CDR3 DNA sequence: TGTGCCAGCAGCGTAGGACTGGATACGCAGTATTTT. This sequence joins TRBV9 and TRBJ2-3, with D uncertain. With 0 bases removed from V and 6 bases from J, the gap between germline ends came to 5 bases. Germline V gene lookup returns CDR1 SGDLS and CDR2 YYNGEE. The CDR3 has 12 residues.